What follows is one T cell receptor (beta chain) and its context. Its antigen is unidentified. From germline, CDR1 is SQVTM and CDR2 ANQGSEA. CDR3 length: 11 residues. This sample was included in a study of monozygotic twins with inflammatory bowel disease. Findings and limits, study-wide: By inverse Simpson index, TCRbeta diversity was lower in IBD patients than in healthy co-twins.

Each of TCRalpha and TCRbeta cDNA went through two nested PCRs, lasting about 16 and 10 cycles. Following a re-call of the 5' RACE reads, TCRdb has one entry per CDR3 protein and lacks DNA. This table holds 350,000 to 400,000 distinct CDR3 sequences. The chain carries TRBV29-1 and TRBJ2-4. The specimen sequenced was blood. This TCR was recovered from a human donor with ulcerative colitis or Crohn's disease, or a healthy co-twin of an affected twin (not recorded which). CDR3 loop: CSVTSPDIQYF.